Below are 4 T cell receptor beta chains sequenced from a single sample in a study of blood T cell repertoires in COVID-19 (dated by TCRdb to about 2020). Libraries were made using the immunoSEQ multiplex PCR assay. TCRdb took over this immuneACCESS table, retaining in-frame rearrangements with V and J assigned. Such tables are incomplete; in checked studies, under half of the missing clones stem from an unresolved V gene, and the remainder is unexplained. The sample table contains 35,000 to 45,000 clones; only one count was recorded for 79% of them. The ten largest clones capture about 30% of the sample. Material for sequencing was peripheral blood. The receptors were gathered from a woman of 80 years or more with acute or convalescent COVID-19.

The CDR3 loop is CASSSVGTYNNEQFF. The CDR3 bases are TGCGCCAGCAGCTCCGTTGGGACTTACAACAATGAGCAGTTCTTC. The rearrangement links TRBV4-3 to TRBJ2-1; possibly TRBD2 for D (6 bases). Germline V gene lookup returns CDR1 LGHNA and CDR2 YSLEER. The CDR3 has 15 residues. Trimming cost V 5 bases and J 5 bases, with 16 bases left between them.

The sample holds one count of this clone. The J gene is TRBJ1-1, the V gene TRBV12-3 or TRBV12-4, with D maybe TRBD1 (5 bases). Trimming took 4 bases from V and 9 from J, leaving 12 bases between them. The CDR3 runs to 12 residues. The CDR3 reads CASSSPGQQAFF. CDR3 bases: TGTGCCAGCAGTTCCCCCGGACAACAAGCTTTCTTT.

This clone showed up just a few times. The chain couples TRBV3-1 (or the pseudogene TRBV3-2) to TRBJ1-2; no definite D call. Germline V CDR1 and CDR2: LGHDT, YNNKEL (reference sequence). Trimming shortened V by 0 bases and J by 4 bases, and 6 bases separated the two germline ends. The CDR3 has 13 amino acids. CDR3 amino acids: CASSQDRGYGYTF. The CDR3 nucleotides read TGTGCCAGCAGCCAAGATCGAGGCTATGGCTACACCTTC.

In its sample, this clone was seen a few times. The chain is built from TRBV9 and TRBJ2-3; D is perhaps TRBD2 (6 bases). There are 14 residues in the CDR3. V was trimmed by 2 bases and J by 2 bases, leaving 9 bases between them. CDR1 is SGDLS and CDR2 is YYNGEE in the germline V gene. CDR3 DNA: TGTGCCAGCAGCGTGGGACTTCCCACAGATACGCAGTATTTT. It is translated as CASSVGLPTDTQYF.